This T cell receptor (beta chain) was retrieved from a study of blood T cell repertoires in COVID-19. The data were produced by immunoSEQ multiplex PCR, yet TCRdb's version contains in-frame clones alone and is incomplete. Of about 250,000 clones detected, 70% to 90% appear once; the ten largest clones hold more than 1.2%. Per the germline V gene, CDR1 is SGHNT and CDR2 is YYREEE (reference sequence). V lost 2 bases, J lost 5 bases, and 5 bases stayed unmatched. The CDR3 is 14 residues long. This sequence joins TRBV5-4 and TRBJ2-5, with TRBD1 matching over 8 bases. The TCR sequence derives from an older man with acute or convalescent COVID-19. Material for sequencing was peripheral blood. CDR3 nucleotides: TGTGCCAGCAGCTTCCCAGGGGGCTCGGAGACCCAGTACTTC. Translated: CASSFPGGSETQYF.